The TCR beta chain described here comes from a study of blood T cell repertoires in COVID-19. As handled by the study authors: Reference gene primers were amplified, and this amplification served to estimate nucleated cell counts. TCRdb keeps only in-frame clones here, not all; method: immunoSEQ multiplex PCR. The V and J calls and the clone size are those of that table, but D and trimming were determined from the DNA. Of over 120,000 clones in the sample, about 85% were seen once. This clone has more than one count but fewer than ten. The clonotype originates from a woman in her sixties or seventies with COVID-19, enrolled during active disease. The sample taken for sequencing was peripheral blood.

CDR3 in DNA: TGTGCCAGCAGTGAATTGAGAACAGCAAATAATTCACCCCTCCACTTT. Translation gives CASSELRTANNSPLHF. The V and J genes are TRBV2 and TRBJ1-6; D is undetermined. Germline loops: CDR1 SNHLY, CDR2 FYNNEI. The CDR3 has 16 residues. The germline V and J ends were trimmed by 2 bases and 5 bases, with 13 bases remaining between them.